What follows are 5 T cell receptor beta chains derived from one specimen sequenced in a study of blood T cell repertoires in COVID-19. The repertoire was sequenced with immunoSEQ multiplex PCR; TCRdb's copy has only in-frame clones and lacks some. This sample has about 270,000 clones; around four fifths occur once, and the top ten carry less than 4.5%. The material sequenced was peripheral blood. These receptors were obtained from a woman aged 45-59 years with active or convalescent COVID-19.

The rearrangement links TRBV5-1 to TRBJ2-6; 12 nucleotides align to TRBD2. The germline V gene has CDR1 SGHRS and CDR2 YFSETQ. Trimming removed 6 bases from V and 2 bases from J; junction bases left unmatched: 6. CDR3 size: 17 residues. The CDR3 is CASNLWTSGTGANVLTF. In DNA, the CDR3 is TGCGCCAGCAACCTGTGGACTAGCGGGACTGGGGCCAACGTCCTGACTTTC. Full variable domain (remainder filled in from reference TRBV5-1 and TRBJ2-6): KAGVTQTPRYLIKTRGQQVTLSCSPISGHRSVSWYQQTPGQGLQFLFEYFSETQRNKGNFPGRFSGRQFSNSRSEMNVSTLELGDSALYLCASNLWTSGTGANVLTFGAGSRLTVL.

The CDR3 DNA reads TGTGCCAGCTCAGCGTTGGGACAGTCCCCTGAGGGTGGCTACACCTTC. Translated: CASSALGQSPEGGYTF. V usage is TRBV18 and J usage is TRBJ1-2, with 7 bases identical to TRBD1. The CDR3 length is 16 residues. The J segment lost 7 bases and the V segment lost 5 bases, leaving 16 bases of the junction unmatched. Germline CDR1 and CDR2: KGHSH and LQKENI.

The chain has TRBV3-1 (or the pseudogene TRBV3-2) and TRBJ2-3, with 11 positions matching TRBD2. The V segment lost 3 bases and the J segment 7 bases; nucleotides outside the gene matches: 6. CDR3 length: 15 residues. Looked up from germline, CDR1 is LGHDT and CDR2 is YNNKEL (reference sequence). The CDR3 is CASSHGTSGTYTQYF. In nucleotides, the CDR3 is TGTGCCAGCAGCCACGGGACTAGCGGCACGTATACGCAGTATTTT.

V usage is TRBV5-1 and J usage is TRBJ1-2; D is unclear. V was trimmed by 4 bases and J by 7 bases, leaving 23 bases between them. CDR3 length: 16 amino acids. Germline lookup yields CDR1 SGHRS and CDR2 YFSETQ. The CDR3 nucleotides read TGCGCCAGCAGCCAGGACGGAGGCTCAGTTAGGTTTGGCTACACCTTC. Protein product: CASSQDGGSVRFGYTF.

J is TRBJ1-3 and V is TRBV19; TRBD1 matches at 8 bases. J was trimmed by 0 bases and V by 5 bases; bases with no gene match: 15. Germline values: CDR1 LNHDA, CDR2 SQIVND (reference sequence). The CDR3 runs to 19 residues. The CDR3 bases are TGTGCCAGTAGTTCAGGGACAGGAGACGCTTACTTCTCTGGAAACACCATATATTTT. Protein sequence: CASSSGTGDAYFSGNTIYF.